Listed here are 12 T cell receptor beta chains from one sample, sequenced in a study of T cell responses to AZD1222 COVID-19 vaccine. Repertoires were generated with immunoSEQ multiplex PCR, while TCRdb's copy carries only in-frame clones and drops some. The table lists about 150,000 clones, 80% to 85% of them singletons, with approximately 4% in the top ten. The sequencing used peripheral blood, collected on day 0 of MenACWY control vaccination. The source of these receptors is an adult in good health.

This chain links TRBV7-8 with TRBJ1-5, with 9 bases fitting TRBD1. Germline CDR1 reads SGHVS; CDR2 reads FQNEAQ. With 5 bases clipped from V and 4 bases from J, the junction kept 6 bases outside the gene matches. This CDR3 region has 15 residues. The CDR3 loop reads CASSRTGQGNQPQHF. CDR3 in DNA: TGTGCCAGCAGCCGTACCGGACAGGGGAATCAGCCCCAGCATTTT.

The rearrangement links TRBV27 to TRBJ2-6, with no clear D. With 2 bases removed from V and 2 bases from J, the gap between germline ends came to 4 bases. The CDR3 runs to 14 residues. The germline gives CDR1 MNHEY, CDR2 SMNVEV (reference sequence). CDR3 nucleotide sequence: TGTGCCAGCAGTTTAGGCGCTGGGGCCAACGTCCTGACTTTC. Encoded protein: CASSLGAGANVLTF.

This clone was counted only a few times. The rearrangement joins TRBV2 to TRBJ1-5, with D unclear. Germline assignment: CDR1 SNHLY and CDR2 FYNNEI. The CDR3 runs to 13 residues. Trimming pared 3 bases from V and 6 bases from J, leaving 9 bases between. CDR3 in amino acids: CASSDEGGQPQHF. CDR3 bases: TGTGCCAGCAGTGACGAGGGTGGTCAGCCCCAGCATTTT.

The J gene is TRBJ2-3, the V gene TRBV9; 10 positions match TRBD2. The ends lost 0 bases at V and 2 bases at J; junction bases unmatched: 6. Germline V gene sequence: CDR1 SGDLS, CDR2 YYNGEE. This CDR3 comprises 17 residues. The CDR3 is CASSVVRLAGDTDTQYF. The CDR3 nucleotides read TGTGCCAGCAGCGTAGTACGTCTAGCGGGGGACACAGATACGCAGTATTTT.

The CDR3 DNA reads TGTGCCAGCAGACTCGGGACCCCCGGGGAGCTGTTTTTT. Translated, it gives CASRLGTPGELFF. This chain links TRBV11-1 with TRBJ2-2, with D possibly being TRBD1 or TRBD2 (5 bases each). CDR1 is SGHAT, CDR2 FQDESV, per germline (reference sequence). This CDR3 comprises 13 residues. V was shortened by 6 bases and J by 6 bases, with 11 bases between the two germline ends.

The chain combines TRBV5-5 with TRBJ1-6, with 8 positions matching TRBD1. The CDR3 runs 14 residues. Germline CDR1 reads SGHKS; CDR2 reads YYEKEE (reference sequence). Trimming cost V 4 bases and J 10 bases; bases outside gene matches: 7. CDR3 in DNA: TGTGCCAGCAGCCCAGGGGGCGCGCGGTCACCCCTCCACTTT. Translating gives CASSPGGARSPLHF.

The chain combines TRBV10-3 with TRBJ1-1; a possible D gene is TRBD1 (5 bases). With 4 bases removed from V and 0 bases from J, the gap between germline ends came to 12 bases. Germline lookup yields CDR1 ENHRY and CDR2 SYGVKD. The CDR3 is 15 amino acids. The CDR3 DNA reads TGTGCCATCAGTGTCAGGGCCCAGGTGAACACTGAAGCTTTCTTT. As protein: CAISVRAQVNTEAFF.

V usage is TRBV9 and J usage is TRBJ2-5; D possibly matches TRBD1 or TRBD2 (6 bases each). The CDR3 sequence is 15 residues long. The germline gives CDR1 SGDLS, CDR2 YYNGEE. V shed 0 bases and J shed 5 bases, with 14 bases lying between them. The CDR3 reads CASSVDGGLGETQYF. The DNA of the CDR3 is TGTGCCAGCAGCGTAGACGGGGGCCTTGGGGAGACCCAGTACTTC.

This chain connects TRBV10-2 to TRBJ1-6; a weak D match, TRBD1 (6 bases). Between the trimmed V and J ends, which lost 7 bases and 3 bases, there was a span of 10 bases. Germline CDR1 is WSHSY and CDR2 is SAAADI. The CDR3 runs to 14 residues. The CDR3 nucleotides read TGCGCCAGCACCCAGGACAGCTATAATTCACCCCTCCACTTT. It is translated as CASTQDSYNSPLHF.

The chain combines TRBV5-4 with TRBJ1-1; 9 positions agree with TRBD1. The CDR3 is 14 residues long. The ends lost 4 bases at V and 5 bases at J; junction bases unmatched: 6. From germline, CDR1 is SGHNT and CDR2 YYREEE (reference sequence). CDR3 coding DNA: TGTGCCAGCAGCGGGGGACAGGGCGGAACTGAAGCTTTCTTT. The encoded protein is CASSGGQGGTEAFF.

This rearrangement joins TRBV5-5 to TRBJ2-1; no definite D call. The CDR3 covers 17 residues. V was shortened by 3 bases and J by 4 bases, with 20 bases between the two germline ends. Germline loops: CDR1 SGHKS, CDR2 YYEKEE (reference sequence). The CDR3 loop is CASSYTRPDVGYNEQFF. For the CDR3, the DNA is TGTGCCAGCAGCTACACACGGCCCGACGTCGGATACAATGAGCAGTTCTTC.

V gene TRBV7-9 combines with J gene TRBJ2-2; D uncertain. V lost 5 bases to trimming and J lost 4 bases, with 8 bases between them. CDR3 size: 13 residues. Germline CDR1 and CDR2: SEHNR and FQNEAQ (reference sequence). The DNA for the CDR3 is TGTGCCAGCAGCCCGTTGGGCACCGGGGAGCTGTTTTTT. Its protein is CASSPLGTGELFF.